At least ten counts were recorded for the clone carrying this T cell receptor (beta chain). Its specificity is unknown. TCR cDNA molecules were tagged individually, and each one carried a unique molecular identifier. TCRdb independently ran MiXCR on the 5' RACE reads; one entry per CDR3 protein. The table includes 50,000 to 60,000 distinct CDR3 sequences, less than 9.5% detected once. Time point reported: blood at routine non-recurrence follow-up after resection. Sequencing covered unsorted whole RNA taken from tumor, nontumor lung or frozen PBMC. Germline CDR1 is MNHEY and CDR2 is SVGEGT. The ends were cut back, 0 bases at V and 0 bases at J, with 8 bases in the middle. CDR3 length: 16 amino acids. The record originates from a study of spatial heterogeneity in lung cancer. In the study overall: The study sequenced follow-up PBMC samples when they were available, at a median of roughly two years after resection. Sequence detection consistently recorded a greater number of beta-chain than alpha-chain sequences. The study, taken as a whole, reports: TCRs found ubiquitously expanded in tumor appeared in blood more at resection than at follow-up.

The sequence derives from a female donor with early-stage non-small cell lung cancer. This rearrangement joins TRBV6-2 or TRBV6-3 to TRBJ2-2; D gene ambiguous. The sequencing here drew on PBMCs, taken at follow-up. The CDR3 is CASSYSGFSNTGELFF. DNA of the CDR3: TGTGCCAGCAGTTACTCGGGGTTTTCGAACACCGGGGAGCTGTTTTTT.